The clone carrying this T cell receptor beta chain was recorded only once. The germline V gene encodes CDR1 LGHDT and CDR2 YNNKEL (reference sequence). The CDR3 spans 14 residues. Trimming stripped 5 bases from V and 0 bases from J, with 10 bases between. The record originates from a study of blood T cell repertoires in COVID-19. The overall study: T cells, B-cell-depleted T cells, or PBMCs provided the cDNA or gDNA that served as material.

Assay: immunoSEQ multiplex PCR; the TCRdb copy retains only in-frame clones and omits some. The table lists 37,000 or so clones, about nine tenths of them singletons. The sequenced sample consisted of peripheral blood. The TCR comes from a human donor in a cohort sampled during active COVID-19. The chain is built from TRBV3-1 (or the pseudogene TRBV3-2) and TRBJ1-2; perhaps TRBD1 as D (6 bases). The CDR3 loop reads CASSRGQSNYGYTF. DNA for the CDR3: TGTGCCAGCAGCAGAGGACAGTCTAACTATGGCTACACCTTC.